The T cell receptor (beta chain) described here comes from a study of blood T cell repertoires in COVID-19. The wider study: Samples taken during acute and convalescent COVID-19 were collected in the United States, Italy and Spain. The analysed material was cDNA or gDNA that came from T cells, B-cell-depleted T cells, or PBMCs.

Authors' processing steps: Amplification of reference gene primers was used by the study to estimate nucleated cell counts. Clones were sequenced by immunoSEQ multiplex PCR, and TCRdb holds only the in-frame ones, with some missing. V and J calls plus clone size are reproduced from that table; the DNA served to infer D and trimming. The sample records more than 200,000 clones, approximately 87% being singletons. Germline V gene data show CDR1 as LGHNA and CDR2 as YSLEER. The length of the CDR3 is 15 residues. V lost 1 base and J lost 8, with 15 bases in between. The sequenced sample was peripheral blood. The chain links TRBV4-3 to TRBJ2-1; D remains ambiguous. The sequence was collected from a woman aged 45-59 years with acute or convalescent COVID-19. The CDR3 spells CASSQVEMRSDEQFF. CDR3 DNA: TGCGCCAGCAGCCAAGTGGAGATGCGTTCCGATGAGCAGTTCTTC.